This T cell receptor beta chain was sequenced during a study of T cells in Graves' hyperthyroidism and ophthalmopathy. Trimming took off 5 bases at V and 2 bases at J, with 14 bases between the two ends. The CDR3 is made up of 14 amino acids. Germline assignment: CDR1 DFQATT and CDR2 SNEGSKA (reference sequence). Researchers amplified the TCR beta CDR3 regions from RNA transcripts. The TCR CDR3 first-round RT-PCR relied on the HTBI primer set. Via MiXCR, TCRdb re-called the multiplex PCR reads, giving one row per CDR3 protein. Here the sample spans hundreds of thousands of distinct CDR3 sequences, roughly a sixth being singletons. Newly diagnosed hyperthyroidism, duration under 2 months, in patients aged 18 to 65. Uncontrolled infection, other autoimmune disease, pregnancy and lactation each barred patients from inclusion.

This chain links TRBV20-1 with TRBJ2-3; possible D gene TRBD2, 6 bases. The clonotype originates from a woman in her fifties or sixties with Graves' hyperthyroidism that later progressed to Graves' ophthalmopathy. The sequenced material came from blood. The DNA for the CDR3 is TGCAGTGCTCCGTTGGGGGGTACCACAGATACGCAGTATTTT. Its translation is CSAPLGGTTDTQYF.